These T cell receptor beta chains were read from a single sample in a study of a mutant IDH1 vaccine in newly diagnosed glioma. Using immunoSEQ multiplex PCR, the repertoire was profiled, and TCRdb retains in-frame clones only, with some absent. The table lists some 64,000 clones, less than 85% of them singletons, with about 8.2% in the top ten. These TCRs' antigens remain unknown. The sample was PBMCs, taken from a glioma patient whose treatment included an IDH1 peptide vaccine. These receptors came from a woman in her forties or fifties with glioma. CDR3s include the opening cysteine and the closing phenylalanine or tryptophan. A D gene is named only where the DNA matches it firmly. Rows may omit the clone size; those that give it use once, few, many or a size class.

D gene,J gene,V gene,clone size,CDR3 DNA,CDR3 protein
NA,TRBJ2-1,TRBV6-1,NA,TGTGCCAGCATTCCAGCTAGCTCCTACAATGAGCAGTTCTTC,CASIPASSYNEQFF
TRBD1,TRBJ1-1,TRBV5-1,NA,TGCGCCAGCAGCCCGACCGGGACAGGGCGGAACACTGAAGCTTTCTTT,CASSPTGTGRNTEAFF
NA,TRBJ2-5,TRBV7-3,NA,TGTGCCAGCAGCTTAGGGTCGCGGGGCCAAGAGACCCAGTACTTC,CASSLGSRGQETQYF
NA,TRBJ2-1,TRBV28,NA,TGTGCCAGCAGTTGGTTTAATGAGCAGTTCTTC,CASSWFNEQFF
NA,TRBJ2-7,TRBV19,NA,TGTGCCAGTAGTATAGATCACGGTAACGAGCAGTACTTC,CASSIDHGNEQYF
TRBD1,TRBJ1-5,TRBV27,NA,TGTGCCAGCAGCCTTGGGACAGTGAGCCCGGGGGGGCCCCAGCATTTT,CASSLGTVSPGGPQHF
NA,TRBJ1-6,TRBV5-4,NA,TGCGCCAGCAGCCCCAAACAGGACTCCGGGAATTCACCCCTCCACTTT,CASSPKQDSGNSPLHF
NA,TRBJ1-4,TRBV29-1,NA,TGCAGCGTCCTAAACCGGACACCTAAGGGCGAAAAACTGTTTTTT,CSVLNRTPKGEKLFF
NA,TRBJ1-2,TRBV5-1,NA,TGCGCCAGCAGCTTATGGGCGGACGATCACTATGGCTACACCTTC,CASSLWADDHYGYTF
NA,TRBJ1-1,TRBV10-2,NA,TGCGCCAGCAGTGCCGGATCCTTGAACACTGAAGCTTTCTTT,CASSAGSLNTEAFF
NA,TRBJ2-1,TRBV19,NA,TGTGCCAGTAGTGCTCGCTACAATGAGCAGTTCTTC,CASSARYNEQFF
NA,TRBJ2-1,TRBV9,NA,TGTGCCAGCAGCGTAGAGGTTTTCCAACACAATGAGCAGTTCTTC,CASSVEVFQHNEQFF
NA,TRBJ2-3,TRBV27,NA,TGTGCCAGCCTTTCGTCGGGTAAGACAGATACGCAGTATTTT,CASLSSGKTDTQYF
NA,TRBJ1-2,TRBV5-5,NA,TGTGCCAGCAGCCCTTTCTGGGGGGGCGCTGGCTATGGCTACACCTTC,CASSPFWGGAGYGYTF
NA,TRBJ2-2,TRBV18,NA,TGTGCCAGCTCACCAAGAACCGGGGAGCTGTTTTTT,CASSPRTGELFF
NA,TRBJ1-4,TRBV29-1,NA,TGCAGCGTGGAACGGGAAAAACTGTTTTTT,CSVEREKLFF
NA,TRBJ1-2,TRBV10-3,NA,TGTGCCATCAGTGAGTCGGAAGGGCCCAACTATGGCTACACCTTC,CAISESEGPNYGYTF
NA,TRBJ2-7,TRBV5-1,NA,TGCGCCAGCAGCTTGGGATTGGACGAGCAGTACTTC,CASSLGLDEQYF
NA,TRBJ1-1,TRBV7-9,NA,TGTGCCAGCAGCTTATTAAGCACTGAAGCTTTCTTT,CASSLLSTEAFF
NA,TRBJ2-5,TRBV5-4,NA,TGTGCCAGCAGCTCCAAAGCGGGCTCAGAGACCCAGTACTTC,CASSSKAGSETQYF
NA,TRBJ1-1,TRBV11-3,NA,TGTGCCAGCACCACCAGGTCGCATGAAGCTTTCTTT,CASTTRSHEAFF
NA,TRBJ1-6,TRBV4-3,NA,TGCGCCAGCAGCCAAGACGGTGTGAGCTCCTATAATTCACCCCTCCACTTT,CASSQDGVSSYNSPLHF
NA,TRBJ1-2,TRBV7-9,few,TGTGCCAGCAGCCCCGGACTTAACTATGGCTACACCTTC,CASSPGLNYGYTF
NA,TRBJ1-4,TRBV9,few,TGTGCCAGCAGCGCGCCAGGGGAGAATGAAAAACTGTTTTTT,CASSAPGENEKLFF
NA,TRBJ2-7,TRBV27,NA,TGTGCCAGCAGTTGGACGACAGGCCAATACGAGCAGTACTTC,CASSWTTGQYEQYF
NA,TRBJ1-1,TRBV15,NA,TGTGCCACCAGCTCCAGAGGGGCTAACACTGAAGCTTTCTTT,CATSSRGANTEAFF
TRBD1,TRBJ1-2,TRBV18,NA,TGTGCCAGCTCACTTGGGACAGGGGACTATGGCTACACCTTC,CASSLGTGDYGYTF
NA,TRBJ1-1,TRBV27,once,TGTGCCAGCACCCTGGGACCCAATGCCCTGAACACTGAAGCTTTCTTT,CASTLGPNALNTEAFF
TRBD1,TRBJ1-2,TRBV2,once,TGTGCCAGCAGTCCCCAGGGGGCCGTTCTGTTCGGCTACACCTTC,CASSPQGAVLFGYTF
NA,TRBJ1-2,TRBV7-2,NA,TGTGCCAGCAGCTTAGGGCAAACCTATGGCTACACCTTC,CASSLGQTYGYTF
TRBD1,TRBJ1-1,TRBV25-1,NA,TGTGCCAGCAGTGTATTGGACAGGGAGGAATCTGAAGCTTTCTTT,CASSVLDREESEAFF
NA,TRBJ1-5,TRBV6-1,NA,TGTGCCAGCAGTGAAGCAGTTAACAGCTATCAGCCCCAGCATTTT,CASSEAVNSYQPQHF
NA,TRBJ2-2,TRBV18,NA,TGTGCCAGCTCAGAACAGGGAAACACCGGGGAGCTGTTTTTT,CASSEQGNTGELFF